The entry below gives a single T cell receptor beta chain sequence along with its context. These data originate in a study of T cell responses to AZD1222 COVID-19 vaccine. The data were produced by immunoSEQ multiplex PCR, yet TCRdb's version contains in-frame clones alone and is incomplete. The sample includes under 200,000 clones, about 88% of them seen just once. Trimming left V 3 bases short and J 0 bases short, with 9 bases between. Germline V gene data show CDR1 as SGHVS and CDR2 as FNYEAQ. This CDR3 region has 15 residues. Sequenced material: peripheral blood, taken on day 0 of AZD1222 vaccination. The TCR sequence derives from an adult in good health. The V and J genes are TRBV7-6 and TRBJ1-3; no reliable D call. The CDR3 protein is CASSLDGTSGNTIYF. As DNA, the CDR3 is TGTGCCAGCAGCTTGGACGGCACCTCTGGAAACACCATATATTTT.